The sequence of this T cell receptor (beta chain) was determined in a study of PD-1 blockade in mismatch repair-deficient tumors. Findings and caveats of the study: Rapid post-treatment expansion, then contraction, generally preceding radiologic response, marked tumor-resident clones.

Assay used: immunoSEQ multiplex PCR; TCRdb lists only in-frame clones, some missing. The sample has 90,000 to 120,000 clones, 82% seen once. This clone has a single count. Its specificity is not known. Germline assignment: CDR1 GTSNPN and CDR2 SVGIG (reference sequence). The length of the CDR3 is 15 residues. Trimming took off 0 bases at V and 1 base at J, with 11 bases between the two ends. All patients were mismatch repair deficient, assessed by either PCR or immunohistochemistry. The TCR-sequenced patients were a few responders to pembrolizumab. V usage is TRBV30 and J usage is TRBJ2-3; unclear D gene. The sequenced sample was peripheral blood, obtained approximately 36 weeks after starting pembrolizumab. The receptor was derived from an adult with mismatch repair-deficient cancer. CDR3 in amino acids: CAWSVGFGGTDTQYF. The CDR3 DNA is TGTGCCTGGAGTGTAGGGTTCGGCGGCACAGATACGCAGTATTTT.